This T cell receptor beta chain emerged from a study of cytomegalovirus exposure and HLA in healthy donors. The CDR3 extends over 13 amino acids. Germline CDR1 MNHNY, CDR2 SVGAGI (reference sequence). V was shortened by 8 bases and J by 2 bases, with 13 bases between the two germline ends. Study-level findings and limits: Altogether, 150 to 200 TCR beta chains were recorded as cytomegalovirus-associated.

Healthy bone marrow donors made up the donor group. Concerning this clone itself: What it binds is unknown.

Primers: 60 Vbeta forward and 13 Jbeta reverse. Generated by immunoSEQ multiplex PCR, the TCRdb table keeps only in-frame clones and is missing some. This sample carries 140,000 to 150,000 clones, about 73% of them seen once, and the ten largest clones take 2.5% to 3.5%. This chain joins TRBV6-6 and TRBJ2-7, with D perhaps TRBD2 (5 bases). The sample comprised PBMCs. The origin of this receptor is a man aged 35 to 55 in good health and CMV-seropositive. The CDR3 sequence is CASYRDYPYEQYF. The CDR3 nucleotides are TGTGCCAGCTATCGGGATTATCCCTACGAGCAGTACTTC.